The 13 T cell receptor beta chains in this list originate from one sample, sequenced in a study of T cells in Graves' hyperthyroidism and ophthalmopathy. It was RNA transcripts that yielded the amplified TCR beta CDR3 regions. Using the HTBI primer set, a first-round RT-PCR was run on the TCR CDR3. Using its own MiXCR run on the multiplex PCR reads, TCRdb lists one record per CDR3 protein. The repertoire consists of about 320,000 distinct CDR3 sequences, with approximately 17% occurring once and the leading ten covering approximately 33%. The sample consisted of blood. Every receptor here comes from a young man with Graves' hyperthyroidism.

This chain connects TRBV24-1 to TRBJ2-2, with 10 bases aligning to TRBD1. V lost 3 bases and J lost 4; bases outside the gene matches: 4. The germline V gene has CDR1 KGHDR and CDR2 SFDVKD. The CDR3 extends over 16 amino acids. CDR3 protein: CATSDPGTGATGELFF. Here the CDR3 DNA reads TGTGCCACCAGTGATCCCGGGACAGGGGCCACCGGGGAGCTGTTTTTT.

The chain joins TRBV7-9 to TRBJ2-1; TRBD2 matches at 7 bases. Germline-derived CDR1 and CDR2 are SEHNR and FQNEAQ (reference sequence). There are 15 residues in the CDR3. The V segment lost 3 bases and the J segment 8 bases; nucleotides outside the gene matches: 10. The CDR3 sequence: CASSLFRGVADEQFF. The CDR3 DNA sequence: TGTGCCAGCAGCTTGTTCCGGGGGGTTGCGGATGAGCAGTTCTTC.

In its sample, this clonotype was seen many times. The chain uses TRBV7-9 and TRBJ2-7; D is ambiguous. This CDR3 has 16 residues. The germline CDR1 and CDR2 sequences are SEHNR and FQNEAQ (reference sequence). V was shortened by 1 base and J by 5 bases, with 18 bases between the two germline ends. This chain's CDR3 is CASSLERTVRANEQYF. The CDR3 bases are TGTGCCAGCAGCTTAGAACGAACCGTTCGGGCCAACGAGCAGTACTTC.

There are many counts of this clonotype. The chain is built from TRBV29-1 and TRBJ2-7, with a possible D match to TRBD2 (5 bases). Trimming removed 4 bases from V and 3 bases from J, with 13 bases in between. Germline V lookup: CDR1 SQVTM, CDR2 ANQGSEA. This CDR3 is built from 13 residues. The CDR3 protein is CSVGEADRYEQYF. The CDR3 region has the DNA TGCAGCGTTGGGGAAGCGGACCGCTACGAGCAGTACTTC.

On this clonotype itself: One end of the junction varies from germline; a read error may be responsible. The chain employs TRBV7-3 and TRBJ2-1; 7 bases are a match to TRBD2. The CDR3 is made up of 19 amino acids. CDR1 and CDR2 (germline): SGHTA, FQGTGA. CDR3 loop: CASSRFVAAGDHLSNGQFF. The CDR3, as DNA: TGTGCCAGCAGCCGTTTCGTTGCCGCGGGGGACCATCTATCAAATGGGCAGTTCTTC.

This clonotype was counted many times. The V gene is TRBV12-3 or TRBV12-4, the J gene TRBJ2-3; 13 nucleotides align to TRBD2. The CDR3 consists of 17 residues. V shed 6 bases and J 2 bases; nucleotides not matched to a gene: 8. CDR3 in DNA: TGTGCCAGCAGCGGACTAGCGGGAGTGGGAGACACAGATACGCAGTATTTT. Amino acids: CASSGLAGVGDTDTQYF.

The rearrangement uses TRBV4-1 and TRBJ1-2; D gene uncertain. Germline CDR1 reads MGHRA; CDR2 reads YSYEKL. The V end was cut by 2 bases, the J end by 3 bases, with 16 bases between. There are 16 residues in the CDR3. The CDR3 loop reads CASSQFGRFVDYGYTF. CDR3 nucleotide sequence: TGCGCCAGCAGCCAATTTGGAAGATTTGTGGACTATGGCTACACCTTC.

The sample holds a few counts of this clonotype. V and J are TRBV20-1 and TRBJ2-1; no definite D call. Germline V CDR1 and CDR2: DFQATT, SNEGSKA (reference sequence). The CDR3 has 12 residues. Between the trimmed V and J ends, which lost 4 bases and 8 bases, there was a span of 12 bases. CDR3 loop: CSATPFGYEQFF. The CDR3 DNA sequence: TGCAGTGCTACCCCTTTTGGCTATGAGCAGTTCTTC.

This clonotype was seen repeatedly, ten times or more. The rearrangement joins TRBV6-1 to TRBJ2-5; D is perhaps TRBD1 (7 bases). Trimming shortened V by 2 bases and J by 5 bases, and 12 bases separated the two germline ends. Germline V lookup: CDR1 MNHNS, CDR2 SASEGT. CDR3 length: 14 amino acids. CDR3 sequence: CASSELTGRETQYF. For the CDR3, the DNA is TGTGCCAGCAGTGAATTGACAGGGAGGGAGACCCAGTACTTC.

The genes are TRBV5-5 and TRBJ1-2, with D uncertain. Trimming left V 5 bases short and J 2 bases short, with 10 bases between. In germline, CDR1 is SGHKS, CDR2 YYEKEE (reference sequence). This CDR3 contains 13 residues. CDR3 sequence: CASRTTENYGYTF. In nucleotides, the CDR3 is TGTGCCAGCAGGACGACGGAAAACTATGGCTACACCTTC.

The chain employs TRBV25-1 and TRBJ2-6; TRBD1 is a possible D gene (6 bases). Germline V gives CDR1 MGHDK, CDR2 SYGVNS. This CDR3 has 16 residues. Trimming stripped 4 bases from V and 0 bases from J, with 10 bases between. CDR3 in amino acids: CASSGDRNSGANVLTF. DNA for the CDR3: TGTGCCAGCAGTGGAGACAGGAACTCTGGGGCCAACGTCCTGACTTTC.

This clonotype is a singleton in its sample. V is TRBV9 and J is TRBJ2-1; D is perhaps TRBD1 or TRBD2 (5 bases each). This CDR3 has 13 amino acids. V lost 3 bases and J 6 bases, leaving 10 bases between the germline ends. In germline, CDR1 is SGDLS, CDR2 YYNGEE. The CDR3, as DNA: TGTGCCAGCAGCGGGGGGACCGGCAATGAGCAGTTCTTC. It codes for CASSGGTGNEQFF.

The V and J genes are TRBV7-9 and TRBJ1-3; a weak D match, TRBD1 (6 bases). This CDR3 is built from 14 residues. The germline V gene encodes CDR1 SEHNR and CDR2 FQNEAQ (reference sequence). The ends were cut back, 4 bases at V and 4 bases at J, with 11 bases in the middle. CDR3 sequence reads: CASSSGGKGNTIYF. The CDR3 DNA sequence: TGTGCCAGCAGCTCGGGGGGCAAAGGAAACACCATATATTTT.